This TCR beta chain was observed in a study of spatial heterogeneity in lung cancer. The study tagged each TCR cDNA molecule with a unique molecular identifier. TCRdb reprocessed the 5' RACE reads via MiXCR and lists one record per CDR3 protein. The table shows about 5,700 distinct CDR3 sequences, with approximately 13% occurring only once. In its sample, this clonotype ranks as medium-sized. In a library made to pick up alpha chains, this beta chain is a stray read with a size that means little. Germline loops: CDR1 SEHNR, CDR2 FQNEAQ (reference sequence). The CDR3 is made up of 14 amino acids. V was trimmed by 7 bases and J by 2 bases, leaving 13 bases between them. Specified time point: sample taken at primary tumor resection. Sequencing was performed on whole RNA extracted from tumor and nontumor lung tissue, or from frozen PBMC, and the material was left unsorted.

The V call is TRBV7-9, the J call TRBJ2-3; a weak D match, TRBD1 (6 bases). This TCR came from a human donor with early-stage non-small cell lung cancer. The sequences come from lung tissue, collected at surgery. The CDR3 loop is CASTPRTDTDTQYF. DNA of the CDR3: TGTGCCAGCACTCCTCGGACAGACACAGATACGCAGTATTTT.